The 30 T cell receptor beta chains below all came from one sample that was sequenced in a study of T cells in Graves' hyperthyroidism and ophthalmopathy. What was amplified from RNA transcripts were TCR beta CDR3 regions. Initially, a first-round RT-PCR of the TCR CDR3 employed the HTBI primer set. Each CDR3 protein gets one entry after TCRdb re-called the multiplex PCR reads with MiXCR. The sample contains fewer than 500,000 distinct CDR3 sequences, approximately 13% of which appear only once. Source material: blood. These TCRs come from a man aged 25-40 years with Graves' hyperthyroidism that later progressed to Graves' ophthalmopathy.

This clonotype was seen repeatedly, ten times or more. The rearrangement joins TRBV6-2 or TRBV6-3 to TRBJ2-5, with D hard to call. Trimming removed 10 bases from V and 1 base from J, with 10 bases in between. Germline V CDR1 and CDR2: MNHEY, SVGEGT. This CDR3 region has 12 residues. CDR3 nucleotides: TGTGCCACCCGTGCGGCCCAAGAGACCCAGTACTTC. Its protein is CATRAAQETQYF.

This clonotype was recorded a few times. The chain combines TRBV9 with TRBJ1-2; tentative D call: TRBD1 (5 bases). V was trimmed by 0 bases and J by 4 bases, leaving 13 bases between them. Germline V CDR1 and CDR2: SGDLS, YYNGEE. CDR3 length equals 15 residues. This CDR3 is CASSVGWQGGYGYTF. In DNA form, the CDR3 reads TGTGCCAGCAGCGTAGGATGGCAGGGCGGCTATGGCTACACCTTC.

Of note for this clonotype: An end of the junction differs from the germline gene, which may be a read error. The J gene is TRBJ1-3, the V gene TRBV5-5; 7 bases are a match to TRBD1. CDR3 size: 16 residues. Germline V lookup: CDR1 SGHKS, CDR2 YYEKEE (reference sequence). The CDR3 protein is CASSLRIGGSGNTINF. CDR3 DNA sequence: TGTGCCAGCAGCTTGAGGATAGGGGGCTCTGGAAACACCATAAATTTT.

This clonotype was picked up many times. The chain recombines TRBV18 with TRBJ2-5; perhaps TRBD1 as D (5 bases). Germline V CDR1 and CDR2: KGHSH, LQKENI. The CDR3 is 12 residues long. Trimming removed 8 bases from V and 4 bases from J, with 11 bases in between. The CDR3 sequence: CASSPTGETQYF. The CDR3 DNA reads as TGTGCCAGCAGCCCCACAGGAGAGACCCAGTACTTC.

The rearrangement joins TRBV4-2 to TRBJ1-2; 7 bases agree with TRBD1. CDR1 and CDR2 (germline): LGHNA, YNFKEQ. With V trimmed by 0 bases and J by 5 bases, 6 bases remained unmatched. The CDR3 is 15 residues long. The CDR3 DNA reads as TGTGCCAGCAGCCAAGAAACAGGGGAGTTATATGGCTACACCTTC. Its translation is CASSQETGELYGYTF.

The table lists this clonotype with many counts. The rearrangement links TRBV28 to TRBJ1-1; D ambiguous. The germline V and J ends were trimmed by 6 bases and 1 base, with 9 bases remaining between them. The CDR3 consists of 13 residues. In germline, CDR1 is MDHEN, CDR2 SYDVKM. CDR3 nucleotide sequence: TGTGCCAGCAGACTGGCCGCGAACACTGAAGCTTTCTTT. Residues: CASRLAANTEAFF.

This clonotype was observed many times. The V gene is TRBV30, the J gene TRBJ2-1; D is undetermined. Germline V CDR1 and CDR2: GTSNPN, SVGIG (reference sequence). V shed 2 bases and J shed 7 bases, with 12 bases lying between them. This CDR3 spans 13 amino acids. CDR3 in DNA: TGTGCCTGGAGTTTTACGACCGGGAATGAGCAGTTCTTC. It is translated as CAWSFTTGNEQFF.

This clonotype has more than one count but fewer than ten. The rearrangement uses TRBV18 and TRBJ2-2; D may correspond to TRBD1 or TRBD2 (6 bases each). The V and J ends lost 6 bases and 7 bases respectively, with 24 bases between them. CDR1 and CDR2 from the germline V gene are KGHSH and LQKENI. The CDR3 contains 17 residues. The CDR3 coding sequence is TGTGCCAGCTCTCGCACGCGGGACAAAGCCCAGGGCGGGGAGCTGTTTTTT. Amino acid sequence: CASSRTRDKAQGGELFF.

This clonotype appeared a few times. The V call is TRBV7-2, the J call TRBJ1-3; D is possibly TRBD1 (5 bases). The V end lost 6 bases, the J end lost 2 bases, and 11 bases lay between the germline ends. CDR1 is SGHTA, CDR2 FQGNSA, per germline. The CDR3 extends over 14 amino acids. This CDR3 reads CASSPGVTGNTIYF. In nucleotides, the CDR3 is TGTGCCAGCAGTCCGGGGGTGACTGGAAACACCATATATTTT.

This clonotype was found a few times. J is TRBJ2-3 and V is TRBV3-1; 11 bases agree with TRBD2. V shed 3 bases, J shed 5 bases, and the junction held 7 bases outside the gene matches. CDR1 is LGHDT, CDR2 YNNKEL, per germline (reference sequence). This CDR3 comprises 16 residues. The CDR3 DNA reads TGTGCCAGCAGCCATCCACTAGCGGGGGTTAAAGATACGCAGTATTTT. Its protein product is CASSHPLAGVKDTQYF.

This clonotype was seen a few times. Written as DNA, the CDR3 is TGCGCCAGCAGCCAAGCTAAACTTGGGACAGATACGCAGTATTTT. Translation: CASSQAKLGTDTQYF. V usage is TRBV4-1 and J usage is TRBJ2-3; no firm D call. The CDR3 consists of 15 residues. Per the germline V gene, CDR1 is MGHRA and CDR2 is YSYEKL. The V gene lost 1 base and the J gene lost 3 bases, with 11 bases spanning the gap.

This clonotype was picked up many times. The V call is TRBV10-3, the J call TRBJ1-6; D is unclear. Germline CDR1 ENHRY, CDR2 SYGVKD. V dropped 7 bases and J dropped 5 bases, with 9 bases sitting between them. This CDR3 contains 13 residues. Written as DNA, the CDR3 is TGTGCCATCACGGAGGGAGATAATTCACCCCTCCACTTT. This encodes CAITEGDNSPLHF.

This chain links TRBV28 with TRBJ2-7, with 7 bases aligning to TRBD1. Trimming took 5 bases from V and 4 from J; bases not matched to a gene: 11. Per germline, CDR1 MDHEN and CDR2 SYDVKM. CDR3 length: 15 amino acids. The CDR3 spells CASSAEGQVLYEQYF. CDR3 nucleotides: TGTGCCAGCAGTGCGGAAGGACAGGTACTTTACGAGCAGTACTTC.

This chain uses TRBV6-1 with TRBJ2-5, with 8 bases aligning to TRBD1. Trimming took 5 bases from V and 7 from J; bases not matched to a gene: 12. CDR1 MNHNS and CDR2 SASEGT come from the germline V gene. CDR3 length: 15 residues. CDR3 nucleotide sequence: TGTGCCAGCAGTCCCGGGCAGGGGGCTCTCGTGACCCAGTACTTC. Protein sequence: CASSPGQGALVTQYF.

Ten or more counts support this clonotype. The rearrangement joins TRBV12-3 or TRBV12-4 to TRBJ1-2, with a weak D call TRBD1 (5 bases). The CDR3 has 14 residues. The ends were cut back, 5 bases at V and 7 bases at J, with 17 bases in the middle. The CDR3 nucleotides are TGTGCCAGCAGTCCAGGGTCTCCCTCCGGTGGCTACACCTTC. This sequence encodes CASSPGSPSGGYTF.

Many counts were recorded for this clonotype. The chain couples TRBV5-1 to TRBJ2-3; the match to TRBD2 covers 9 bases. CDR3 length equals 14 residues. Trimming took 6 bases from V and 3 from J; bases not matched to a gene: 5. CDR1 is SGHRS and CDR2 is YFSETQ in the germline V gene. DNA for the CDR3: TGCGCCAGCACGAGCGGGGGGCCGACAGATACGCAGTATTTT. It encodes CASTSGGPTDTQYF.

This clonotype was observed many times. In nucleotides, the CDR3 is TGTGCCAGCAGTCACACCTATAGCGGGGGGACATACCAAGAGACCCAGTACTTC. Its translation: CASSHTYSGGTYQETQYF. The rearrangement links TRBV6-1 to TRBJ2-5, with 10 bases aligning to TRBD2. J lost 0 bases, V lost 5 bases, and 12 bases had no gene match. The CDR3 is 18 residues long. Per the germline V gene, CDR1 is MNHNS and CDR2 is SASEGT.

This clonotype showed up many times. This sequence joins TRBV6-1 and TRBJ1-2; the match to TRBD1 covers 7 bases. The germline V gene encodes CDR1 MNHNS and CDR2 SASEGT. Germline trimming cut 0 bases from V and 6 bases from J; bases unmatched to any gene: 7. The CDR3 is 15 residues long. CDR3 residues: CASSEAEYRGHGYTF. The CDR3 DNA reads as TGTGCCAGCAGTGAAGCGGAGTACAGGGGTCATGGCTACACCTTC.

Many counts were recorded for this clonotype. The chain uses TRBV2 and TRBJ1-5, with D maybe TRBD1 (6 bases). The V gene's germline CDR1 is SNHLY and CDR2 FYNNEI. The length of the CDR3 is 12 residues. V was pared by 6 bases and J by 5 bases, with 8 bases between. The CDR3 nucleotides are TGTGCCAGCAGAGGGGGAGATCAGCCCCAGCATTTT. Translation: CASRGGDQPQHF.

For this clonotype: Just one base apart from a much larger clone, this may be a read error. The chain employs TRBV6-5 and TRBJ1-1; D is ambiguous. The V end was cut by 3 bases, the J end by 5 bases, with 19 bases between. The CDR3 length is 16 residues. CDR1 is MNHEY and CDR2 is SVGAGI in the germline V gene. The CDR3 region has the DNA TGTGCCAGCAGTTATCGGTCACCCTCAATGGGGACTGAAGCTTTCTTT. Its translation: CASSYRSPSMGTEAFF.

This clonotype turned up a few times. This chain connects TRBV30 to TRBJ2-7, with 7 positions matching TRBD1. This CDR3 is built from 16 residues. Germline-derived CDR1 and CDR2 are GTSNPN and SVGIG (reference sequence). With V trimmed by 2 bases and J by 3 bases, 13 bases remained unmatched. DNA for the CDR3: TGTGCCTGGAGTACGGGCCGGGACAGTGTTCGCTACGAGCAGTACTTC. It codes for CAWSTGRDSVRYEQYF. Full variable domain (rest looked up from reference TRBV30 and TRBJ2-7): SQTIHQWPATLVQPVGSPLSLECTVEGTSNPNLYWYRQAAGRGLQLLFYSVGIGQISSEVPQNLSASRPQDRQFILSSKKLLLSDSGFYLCAWSTGRDSVRYEQYFGPGTRLTVT.

The chain is built from TRBV19 and TRBJ2-1; 8 nucleotides match TRBD1. The germline CDR1 and CDR2 sequences are LNHDA and SQIVND (reference sequence). The CDR3 covers 15 residues. V lost 7 bases and J lost 7; bases outside the gene matches: 12. The CDR3 DNA sequence: TGTGCCAGTACTTATTATCCAGGGGGCTTGAATGAGCAGTTCTTC. Translation: CASTYYPGGLNEQFF.

On this clonotype: At one boundary the junction diverges from the germline segment, which might be a read error. The genes are TRBV6-1 and TRBJ2-3; TRBD2 matches 11 bases. This CDR3 comprises 13 residues. Germline V CDR1 and CDR2: MNHNS, SASEGT. The CDR3 region has the DNA TGTGTCAGCACTAGCGGGGGCGCAGATACGCAGTATTTT. Translated, it gives CVSTSGGADTQYF.

Many counts were recorded for this clonotype. Written as DNA, the CDR3 is TGTGCCAGCTCACCATGGCAGTTAGACTATGGCTACACCTTC. Protein sequence: CASSPWQLDYGYTF. The chain is built from TRBV18 and TRBJ1-2, with D unresolved. The CDR3 spans 14 residues. Germline CDR1 and CDR2: KGHSH and LQKENI. The V end lost 2 bases, the J end lost 3 bases, and 10 bases lay between the germline ends. The full variable domain, with the rest looked up from reference TRBV18 and TRBJ1-2, is NAGVMQNPRHLVRRRGQEARLRCSPMKGHSHVYWYRQLPEEGLKFMVYLQKENIIDESGMPKERFSAEFPKEGPSILRIQQVVRGDSAAYFCASSPWQLDYGYTFGSGTRLTVV.

The chain recombines TRBV5-1 with TRBJ1-6; a weak D match, TRBD1 (5 bases). CDR1 SGHRS and CDR2 YFSETQ come from the germline V gene. The CDR3 spans 17 residues. Between the trimmed V and J ends, which lost 4 bases and 3 bases, there was a span of 17 bases. The DNA of the CDR3 is TGCGCCAGCAGCCCGCGATTGGGGCGGGACTATAATTCACCCCTCCACTTT. This encodes CASSPRLGRDYNSPLHF. Filled out from reference TRBV5-1 and TRBJ1-6, the complete variable domain reads KAGVTQTPRYLIKTRGQQVTLSCSPISGHRSVSWYQQTPGQGLQFLFEYFSETQRNKGNFPGRFSGRQFSNSRSEMNVSTLELGDSALYLCASSPRLGRDYNSPLHFGNGTRLTVT.

This clonotype was seen at least ten times. The chain combines TRBV20-1 with TRBJ1-1; D is undetermined. The CDR3 covers 14 residues. In germline, CDR1 is DFQATT, CDR2 SNEGSKA (reference sequence). The V and J ends lost 0 bases and 4 bases respectively, with 12 bases between them. This CDR3 is CSARDGRAGTEAFF. CDR3 nucleotides: TGCAGTGCTAGAGACGGACGGGCAGGCACTGAAGCTTTCTTT.

This clonotype was seen ten or more times. The rearrangement links TRBV5-5 to TRBJ2-7, with 9 bases aligning to TRBD1. CDR1 is SGHKS, CDR2 YYEKEE, per germline (reference sequence). The junction had 4 bases not matched to a gene; V was cut back by 1 base and J by 2 bases. This CDR3 contains 15 residues. The CDR3 sequence is CASSLLGTGPYEQYF. The CDR3 DNA reads TGTGCCAGCAGCTTGCTAGGGACAGGGCCCTACGAGCAGTACTTC.

This clonotype was observed many times. This chain connects TRBV20-1 to TRBJ2-3, with TRBD1 matching 7 bases. This CDR3 region has 15 residues. V lost 1 base to trimming and J lost 2 bases; unmatched junction nucleotides: 6. Germline V gene data show CDR1 as DFQATT and CDR2 as SNEGSKA (reference sequence). CDR3 amino acids: CSARGDSFLTDTQYF. CDR3 DNA: TGCAGTGCTAGAGGGGACAGTTTTCTCACAGATACGCAGTATTTT.

This clonotype was seen repeatedly, ten times or more. The J gene is TRBJ2-5, the V gene TRBV6-2 or TRBV6-3; D is unclear. The CDR3 runs to 15 residues. Trimming left V 2 bases short and J 0 bases short, with 10 bases between. CDR1 and CDR2 from the germline V gene are MNHEY and SVGEGT. CDR3 sequence (DNA): TGTGCCAGCAGTTACGGGTCAGAAGACCAAGAGACCCAGTACTTC. Its translation: CASSYGSEDQETQYF.

The sample holds many counts of this clonotype. CDR3 sequence: CASSAGQGADGYTF. Here the CDR3 DNA reads TGTGCCAGCAGTGCTGGACAGGGGGCAGATGGCTACACCTTC. The chain has TRBV2 and TRBJ1-2, with TRBD1 matching 11 bases. The J segment lost 6 bases and the V segment lost 4 bases, leaving 4 bases of the junction unmatched. CDR1 is SNHLY, CDR2 FYNNEI, per germline. The CDR3 loop spans 14 amino acids.